This entry concerns a single T cell receptor beta chain. Its target is not known. Multiplex PCR in two rounds served to amplify TCR beta CDR3 from genomic DNA. The first PCR round targeted every TRBV and TRBJ gene with specific primers. Universal primers drove the second round of PCR amplification. TCRdb used MiXCR to reprocess the multiplex PCR reads, holding one entry per CDR3 protein. The sample comprises about 16,000 distinct CDR3 sequences, under 50% of which are singletons, and around two fifths rests with the top ten. The sample belongs to a study of prognosis after radiotherapy for stage I lung cancer. Study-level information: In about 14 patients the disease was a newly diagnosed primary stage I lung tumor, whereas about five had oligometastatic NSCLC following surgical resection of the primary tumor. Several patients developed post-radiotherapy distant metastases at median approximately seven months; about 14 had no significant progression. Whole-study findings and limits: TRBV and TRBJ gene usage reportedly differed between patients with and without metastases.

The ends were cut back, 5 bases at V and 8 bases at J, with 16 bases in the middle. CDR3 length: 15 amino acids. The chain combines TRBV12-3 or TRBV12-4 with TRBJ1-6; no firm D call. Material: PBMCs, obtained before or after stereotactic body radiation therapy (not recorded which). The source is a donor of 50 years or more with non-small cell lung cancer. For the CDR3, the DNA is TGTGCCAGCAGTATTCAGTGGGCGTGGGATTCACCCCTCCACTTT. Its protein product is CASSIQWAWDSPLHF.